Presented here are 21 T cell receptor beta chains from one specimen sequenced in a study of monozygotic twins with inflammatory bowel disease. TCRdb re-called the 5' RACE reads and shows each CDR3 protein once, DNA omitted. In total, the table holds fewer than 450,000 distinct CDR3 sequences. The sequencing sample was made of blood. Receptors originate from a human donor with ulcerative colitis or Crohn's disease, or a healthy co-twin of an affected twin (not recorded which).

The CDR3 here is CASSLSRGDTGELFF. This sequence joins TRBV5-4 and TRBJ2-2; TCRdb's assignment of TRBD2 cannot be checked, as there is no DNA. This CDR3 spans 15 amino acids. CDR1 is SGHNT and CDR2 is YYREEE in the germline V gene (reference sequence).

V is TRBV28 and J is TRBJ2-7; with no DNA, the TCRdb D assignment of TRBD2 cannot be verified. This CDR3 spans 16 amino acids. Germline V gives CDR1 MDHEN, CDR2 SYDVKM. This chain's CDR3 is CASIPYGGGNTYEQYF. Full variable domain (remainder filled in from reference TRBV28 and TRBJ2-7): DVKVTQSSRYLVKRTGEKVFLECVQDMDHENMFWYRQDPGLGLRLIYFSYDVKMKEKGDIPEGYSVSREKKERFSLILESASTNQTSMYLCASIPYGGGNTYEQYFGPGTRLTVT.

Judged by frequency, this clonotype is medium-sized. The rearrangement links TRBV12-3 or TRBV12-4 to TRBJ1-1. The CDR3 loop spans 14 amino acids. CDR3 region: CASSSSKRNTEAFF.

This sequence joins TRBV20-1 and TRBJ1-5. The CDR3 extends over 13 amino acids. CDR1 is DFQATT, CDR2 SNEGSKA, per germline (reference sequence). CDR3 loop: CSATQPYNQPQHF.

V gene TRBV28 combines with J gene TRBJ2-7; TCRdb's D gene call, TRBD2, goes unchecked for lack of DNA. The CDR3 has 13 amino acids. Germline V CDR1 and CDR2: MDHEN, SYDVKM. CDR3 sequence reads: CASLEGRENEQYF.

This chain connects TRBV5-1 to TRBJ2-5; the D call of TRBD1 rests on TCRdb alone, since no DNA is present to check it. This CDR3 is 15 amino acids long. Germline CDR1 reads SGHRS; CDR2 reads YFSETQ. The CDR3 here is CASSSGEGSIKTQYF. The full variable domain, with the rest looked up from reference TRBV5-1 and TRBJ2-5, is KAGVTQTPRYLIKTRGQQVTLSCSPISGHRSVSWYQQTPGQGLQFLFEYFSETQRNKGNFPGRFSGRQFSNSRSEMNVSTLELGDSALYLCASSSGEGSIKTQYFGPGTRLLVL.

The J gene is TRBJ1-2, the V gene TRBV5-1; the TCRdb D gene call, TRBD1, has no DNA to confirm it. The CDR3 length is 16 residues. Per the germline V gene, CDR1 is SGHRS and CDR2 is YFSETQ. The CDR3 sequence: CASSPRDRDSIYGYTF. Filled out from reference TRBV5-1 and TRBJ1-2, the complete variable domain reads KAGVTQTPRYLIKTRGQQVTLSCSPISGHRSVSWYQQTPGQGLQFLFEYFSETQRNKGNFPGRFSGRQFSNSRSEMNVSTLELGDSALYLCASSPRDRDSIYGYTFGSGTRLTVV.

This sequence joins TRBV29-1 and TRBJ1-1. Germline CDR1 is SQVTM and CDR2 is ANQGSEA. This CDR3 has 12 residues. CDR3 sequence: CSVGTVNTEAFF.

V is TRBV5-1 and J is TRBJ2-5; with no DNA, the TCRdb D assignment of TRBD1 cannot be verified. The CDR3 spans 14 residues. The germline gives CDR1 SGHRS, CDR2 YFSETQ. Here the CDR3 reads CASRLGTGSETQYF.

The V gene is TRBV5-1, the J gene TRBJ2-3; TCRdb selects TRBD1, and the lack of DNA leaves this call unchecked. Germline V gives CDR1 SGHRS, CDR2 YFSETQ. The CDR3 has 14 residues. The chain's CDR3 is CASVEGARTDTQYF.

This chain joins TRBV28 and TRBJ2-3; checking the TCRdb D call of TRBD1 is not possible without DNA. CDR3 length: 15 amino acids. Germline CDR1 and CDR2: MDHEN and SYDVKM. Here the CDR3 reads CASPPGRGPTDTQYF.

The chain employs TRBV7-2 and TRBJ2-3; TCRdb's D call of TRBD1 is untestable without DNA. This CDR3 contains 15 residues. Per germline, CDR1 SGHTA and CDR2 FQGNSA. CDR3 sequence reads: CASSLTIAGADTQYF.

The V call is TRBV12-3 or TRBV12-4, the J call TRBJ2-1; checking the TCRdb D call of TRBD2 is not possible without DNA. The CDR3 is 15 residues long. The CDR3 loop is CASSLVAGKKNEQFF.

This chain uses TRBV7-9 with TRBJ1-1; without DNA, the TCRdb call of TRBD1 cannot be checked. Looked up from germline, CDR1 is SEHNR and CDR2 is FQNEAQ (reference sequence). This CDR3 is built from 13 residues. The CDR3 spells CASSYQTGSVTFF.

The chain uses TRBV5-1 and TRBJ2-7; TCRdb names TRBD1, which stays unverified in the absence of DNA. Germline CDR1 is SGHRS and CDR2 is YFSETQ. This CDR3 contains 16 residues. The CDR3 reads CASCLSPGQGCDEQYF.

The CDR3 loop is CASSLTGKYGYTF. J is TRBJ1-2 and V is TRBV6-5; TCRdb calls TRBD1, which cannot be checked without DNA. Germline V gene lookup returns CDR1 MNHEY and CDR2 SVGAGI. The CDR3 extends over 13 amino acids.

This chain connects TRBV27 to TRBJ2-3; the D gene TCRdb calls, TRBD2, cannot be checked with no DNA. The CDR3 length is 15 residues. Germline CDR1 is MNHEY and CDR2 is SMNVEV (reference sequence). CDR3 residues: CASSPIAGFTDTQYF.

The chain uses TRBV12-3 or TRBV12-4 and TRBJ2-7; TCRdb calls TRBD1, which cannot be checked without DNA. CDR3 length: 12 amino acids. The CDR3 loop reads CASSRRVYEQYF.

The chain is built from TRBV6-2 or TRBV6-3 and TRBJ2-5; without DNA, the TCRdb call of TRBD2 cannot be checked. CDR3 length: 16 amino acids. Per germline, CDR1 MNHEY and CDR2 SVGEGT. CDR3 amino acids: CASSYGLGRVRETQYF.

The rearrangement joins TRBV6-5 to TRBJ1-5. The length of the CDR3 is 11 residues. CDR1 and CDR2 (germline): MNHEY, SVGAGI. The CDR3 is CAGRSDQPQHF.

The rearrangement joins TRBV5-4 to TRBJ2-5. The CDR3 spans 13 residues. CDR1 is SGHNT and CDR2 is YYREEE in the germline V gene (reference sequence). CDR3 sequence reads: CASSLSNLETQYF.